The present entry profiles one T cell receptor (beta chain) with its context. Its target is unknown. Profiled with immunoSEQ multiplex PCR; TCRdb holds only in-frame clones, not every one. The table lists roughly 22,000 clones, roughly 87% of them singletons. Time point reported: week 47, end of study. Each dose delivered 300 ug of mutant IDH1 20-mer peptide subcutaneously with imiquimod. This record belongs to a study of a mutant IDH1 vaccine in newly diagnosed glioma. Overall study context: Most patients had radiochemotherapy with temozolomide before enrollment; others had one alone.

The receptor was derived from a man aged 40-49 years with glioma. Some clones in this sample may be carry-over from other donors' samples. This specimen consisted of PBMCs, obtained from a glioma patient whose treatment included an IDH1 peptide vaccine.

The CDR3 loop reads CAWSVRGSGNTIYF. CDR3 bases: TGTGCCTGGAGTGTACGGGGGAGTGGAAACACCATATATTTT. This chain uses TRBV30 with TRBJ1-3; D is perhaps TRBD1 (5 bases). The CDR3 totals 14 residues. The germline CDR1 and CDR2 sequences are GTSNPN and SVGIG (reference sequence). Trimming stripped 0 bases from V and 3 bases from J, with 9 bases between.